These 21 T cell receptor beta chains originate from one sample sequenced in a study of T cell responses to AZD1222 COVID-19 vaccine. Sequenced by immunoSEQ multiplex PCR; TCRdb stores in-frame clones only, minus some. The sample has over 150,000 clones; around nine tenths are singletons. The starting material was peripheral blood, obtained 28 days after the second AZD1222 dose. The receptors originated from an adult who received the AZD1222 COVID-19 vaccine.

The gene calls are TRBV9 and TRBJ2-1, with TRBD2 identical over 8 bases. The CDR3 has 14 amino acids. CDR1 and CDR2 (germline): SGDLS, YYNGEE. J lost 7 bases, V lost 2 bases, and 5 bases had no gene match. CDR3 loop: CASSVGTRWNEQFF. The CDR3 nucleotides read TGTGCCAGCAGCGTGGGGACTAGGTGGAATGAGCAGTTCTTC.

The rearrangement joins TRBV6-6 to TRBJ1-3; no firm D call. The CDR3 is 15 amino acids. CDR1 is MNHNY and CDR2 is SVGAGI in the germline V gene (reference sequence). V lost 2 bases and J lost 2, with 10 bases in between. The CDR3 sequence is CASSYPVAAGNTIYF. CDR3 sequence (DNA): TGTGCCAGCAGTTACCCCGTGGCGGCTGGAAACACCATATATTTT.

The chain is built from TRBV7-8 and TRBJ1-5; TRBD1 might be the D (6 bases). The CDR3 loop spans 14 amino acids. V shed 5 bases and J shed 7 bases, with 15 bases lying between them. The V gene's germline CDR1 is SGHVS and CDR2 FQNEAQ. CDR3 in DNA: TGTGCCAGCAGCCAAGGGGGGGCGGGCCAGCCCCAGCATTTT. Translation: CASSQGGAGQPQHF.

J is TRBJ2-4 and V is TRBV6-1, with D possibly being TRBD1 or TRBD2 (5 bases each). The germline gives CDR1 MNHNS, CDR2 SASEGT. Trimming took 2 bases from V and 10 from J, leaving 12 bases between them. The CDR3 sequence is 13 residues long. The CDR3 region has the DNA TGTGCCAGCAGTGAACCTCCGGGACGTATTCAGTACTTC. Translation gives CASSEPPGRIQYF.

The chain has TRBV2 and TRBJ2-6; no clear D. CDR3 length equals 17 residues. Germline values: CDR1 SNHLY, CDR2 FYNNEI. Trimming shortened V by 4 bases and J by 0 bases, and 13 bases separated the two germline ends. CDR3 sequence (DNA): TGTGCCAGCAGTGCACGCCGACTCACCTCTGGGGCCAACGTCCTGACTTTC. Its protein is CASSARRLTSGANVLTF.

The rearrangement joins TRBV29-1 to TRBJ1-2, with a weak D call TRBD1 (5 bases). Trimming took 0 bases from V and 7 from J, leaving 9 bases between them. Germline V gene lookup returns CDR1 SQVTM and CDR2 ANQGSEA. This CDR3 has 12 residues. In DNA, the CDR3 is TGCAGCGTTGAAGATCCAGGGTTTGGCTACACCTTC. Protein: CSVEDPGFGYTF.

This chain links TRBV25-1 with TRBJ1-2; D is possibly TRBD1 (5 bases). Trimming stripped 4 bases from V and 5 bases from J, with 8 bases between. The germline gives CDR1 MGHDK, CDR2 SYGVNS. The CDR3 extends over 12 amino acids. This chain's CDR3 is CASSGDGYGYTF. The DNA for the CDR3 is TGTGCCAGCAGTGGGGACGGTTATGGCTACACCTTC.

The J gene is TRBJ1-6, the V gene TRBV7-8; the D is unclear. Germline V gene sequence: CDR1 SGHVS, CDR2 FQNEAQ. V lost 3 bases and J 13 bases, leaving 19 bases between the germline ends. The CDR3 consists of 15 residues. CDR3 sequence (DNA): TGTGCCAGCAGCTTTTTCTCTCAGGCCGAGGCGCCCCTCCACTTT. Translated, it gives CASSFFSQAEAPLHF.

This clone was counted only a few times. The CDR3 DNA reads as TGTGCCAGCCGGGCGGAATGGACCGGGGAGCTGTTTTTT. Its protein is CASRAEWTGELFF. The chain combines TRBV12-3 or TRBV12-4 with TRBJ2-2, with unresolved D. This CDR3 comprises 13 residues. Trimming stripped 8 bases from V and 5 bases from J, with 12 bases between.

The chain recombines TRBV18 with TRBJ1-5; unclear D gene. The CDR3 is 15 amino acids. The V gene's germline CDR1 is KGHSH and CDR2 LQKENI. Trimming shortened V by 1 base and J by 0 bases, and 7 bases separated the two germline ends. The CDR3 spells CASSPRDSSNQPQHF. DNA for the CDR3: TGTGCCAGCTCACCACGGGATTCTAGCAATCAGCCCCAGCATTTT.

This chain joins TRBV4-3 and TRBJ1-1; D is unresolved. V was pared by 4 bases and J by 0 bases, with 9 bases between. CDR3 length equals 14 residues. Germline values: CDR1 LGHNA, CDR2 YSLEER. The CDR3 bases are TGCGCCAGCAGCCCCGTAGGTTTGAACACTGAAGCTTTCTTT. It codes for CASSPVGLNTEAFF.

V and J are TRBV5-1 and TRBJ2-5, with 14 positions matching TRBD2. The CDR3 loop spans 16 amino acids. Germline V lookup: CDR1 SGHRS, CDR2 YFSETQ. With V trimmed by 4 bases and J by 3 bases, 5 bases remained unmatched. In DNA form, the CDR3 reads TGCGCCAGCAGCGGGACGGGACTAGCGGGAGAAGAGACCCAGTACTTC. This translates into CASSGTGLAGEETQYF.

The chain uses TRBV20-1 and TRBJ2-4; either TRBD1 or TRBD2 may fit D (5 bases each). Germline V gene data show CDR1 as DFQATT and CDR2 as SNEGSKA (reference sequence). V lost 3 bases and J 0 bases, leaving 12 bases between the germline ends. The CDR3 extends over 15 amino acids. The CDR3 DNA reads TGCAGTGCTAGTAACGGGGCCGAAGCCAAAAACATTCAGTACTTC. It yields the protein CSASNGAEAKNIQYF.

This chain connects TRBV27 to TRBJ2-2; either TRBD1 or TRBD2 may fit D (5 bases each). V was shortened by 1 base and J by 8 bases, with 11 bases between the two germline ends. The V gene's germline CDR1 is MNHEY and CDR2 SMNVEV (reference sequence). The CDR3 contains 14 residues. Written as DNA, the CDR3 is TGTGCCAGCAGTTTATATGAGGGGCTGGGGGAGCTGTTTTTT. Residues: CASSLYEGLGELFF.

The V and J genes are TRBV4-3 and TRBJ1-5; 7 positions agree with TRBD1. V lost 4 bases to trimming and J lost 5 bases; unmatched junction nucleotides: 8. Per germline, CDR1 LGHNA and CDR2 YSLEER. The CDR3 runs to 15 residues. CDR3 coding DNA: TGCGCCAGCAGCCCCGACAGGGACTGGGATCAGCCCCAGCATTTT. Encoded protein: CASSPDRDWDQPQHF.

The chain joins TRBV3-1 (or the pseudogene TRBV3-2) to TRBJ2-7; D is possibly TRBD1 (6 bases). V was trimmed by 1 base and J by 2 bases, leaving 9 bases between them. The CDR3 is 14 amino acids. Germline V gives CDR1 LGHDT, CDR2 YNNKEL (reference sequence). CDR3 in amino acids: CASSQVPGAYEQYF. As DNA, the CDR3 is TGTGCCAGCAGCCAAGTTCCAGGGGCCTACGAGCAGTACTTC.

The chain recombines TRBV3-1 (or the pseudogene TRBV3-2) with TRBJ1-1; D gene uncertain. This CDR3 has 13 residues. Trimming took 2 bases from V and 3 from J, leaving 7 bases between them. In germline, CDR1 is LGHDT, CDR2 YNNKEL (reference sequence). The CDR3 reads CASSQLGYTEAFF. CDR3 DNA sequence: TGTGCCAGCAGCCAACTTGGGTACACTGAAGCTTTCTTT.

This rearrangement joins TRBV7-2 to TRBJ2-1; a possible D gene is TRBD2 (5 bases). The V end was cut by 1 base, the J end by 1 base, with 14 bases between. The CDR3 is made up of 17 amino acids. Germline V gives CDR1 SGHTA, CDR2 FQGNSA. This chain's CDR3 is CASSLVVSVGSYNEQFF. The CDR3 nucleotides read TGTGCCAGCAGCTTAGTCGTTAGCGTCGGTTCCTACAATGAGCAGTTCTTC.

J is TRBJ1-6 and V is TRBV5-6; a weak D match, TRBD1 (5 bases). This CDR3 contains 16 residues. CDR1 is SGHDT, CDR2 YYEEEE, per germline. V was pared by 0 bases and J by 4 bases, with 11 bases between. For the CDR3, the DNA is TGTGCCAGCAGCTTGGGAAGGGGCCCATATAATTCACCCCTCCACTTT. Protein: CASSLGRGPYNSPLHF.

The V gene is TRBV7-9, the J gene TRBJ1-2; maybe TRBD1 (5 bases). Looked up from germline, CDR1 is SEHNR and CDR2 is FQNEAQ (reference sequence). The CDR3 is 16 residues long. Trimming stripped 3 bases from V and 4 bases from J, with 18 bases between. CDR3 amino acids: CASSFGSAGDVYGYTF. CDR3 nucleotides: TGTGCCAGCAGCTTTGGATCAGCCGGGGACGTCTATGGCTACACCTTC.

The CDR3 protein is CASSLGDRGPTYEQYF. The CDR3 region has the DNA TGCGCCAGCAGCTTGGGGGACAGGGGCCCAACCTACGAGCAGTACTTC. J is TRBJ2-7 and V is TRBV5-1; 10 bases are shared with TRBD1. CDR3 length: 16 amino acids. With 0 bases clipped from V and 2 bases from J, the junction kept 5 bases outside the gene matches. CDR1 is SGHRS and CDR2 is YFSETQ in the germline V gene.